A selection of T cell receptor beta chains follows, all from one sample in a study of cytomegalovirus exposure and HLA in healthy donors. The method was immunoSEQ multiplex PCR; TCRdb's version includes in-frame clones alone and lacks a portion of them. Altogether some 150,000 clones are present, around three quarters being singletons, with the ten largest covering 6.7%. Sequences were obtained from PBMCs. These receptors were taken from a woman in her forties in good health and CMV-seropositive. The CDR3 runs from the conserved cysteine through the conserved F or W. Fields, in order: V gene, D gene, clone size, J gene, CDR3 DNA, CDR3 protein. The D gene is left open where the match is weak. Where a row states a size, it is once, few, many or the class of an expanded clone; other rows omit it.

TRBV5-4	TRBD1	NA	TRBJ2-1	TGTGCCAGCAGCTCCGGACAGGGATCCTACAATGAGCAGTTCTTC	CASSSGQGSYNEQFF
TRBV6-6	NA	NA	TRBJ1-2	TGTGCCAGCAGCCGCTCCGGGGGGATCTATGGCTACACCTTC	CASSRSGGIYGYTF
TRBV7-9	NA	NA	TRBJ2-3	TGTGCCAGCAGCTTAGTCTGGGCCACCACAGATACGCAGTATTTT	CASSLVWATTDTQYF
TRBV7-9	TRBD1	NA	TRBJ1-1	TGTGCCAGCAGCCCGGGACAGGTCGCCACGACTGAAGCTTTCTTT	CASSPGQVATTEAFF
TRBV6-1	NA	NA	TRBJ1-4	TGTGCCAGCAACGCCGGGACAACGAATGAAAAACTGTTTTTT	CASNAGTTNEKLFF
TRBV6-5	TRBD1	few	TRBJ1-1	TGTGCCAGCAGTCAGACAGGGGGACGGACTGAAGCTTTCTTT	CASSQTGGRTEAFF
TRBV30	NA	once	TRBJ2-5	TGTGCCTGGAGGGCCGGGCGGGGTTCGGGAGAGACCCAGTACTTC	CAWRAGRGSGETQYF
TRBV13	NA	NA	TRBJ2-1	TGTGCCAGCAGCCGTGCACTAGCCCCCAGCTCCTACAATGAGCAGTTCTTC	CASSRALAPSSYNEQFF
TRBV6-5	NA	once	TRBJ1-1	TGTGCCAGCAGTTACACCTCAGGGTTGCCTGAAGCTTTCTTT	CASSYTSGLPEAFF
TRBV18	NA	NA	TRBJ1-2	TGTGCCAGCTCACCCGAGGGTTTCGAAGGCTACACCTTC	CASSPEGFEGYTF
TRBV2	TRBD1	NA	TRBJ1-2	TGTGCCAGCAGTGGCGAGGACAGGGCATACACCTTC	CASSGEDRAYTF
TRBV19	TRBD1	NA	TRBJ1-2	TGTGCCAGTAGTATTGGACAGGTCTTCAACTATGGCTACACCTTC	CASSIGQVFNYGYTF
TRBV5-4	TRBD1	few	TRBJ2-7	TGTGCCAGCAGCTTGGAAGGAACCGGGACAGGTCGTCTCCAGTACTTC	CASSLEGTGTGRLQYF
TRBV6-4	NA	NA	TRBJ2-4	TGTGCCAGCACCGGGGTCGACAAAAACATTCAGTACTTC	CASTGVDKNIQYF
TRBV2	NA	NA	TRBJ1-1	TGTGCCAGCACCCTGAAGACAGCGCCCGCTCTGGTTGAAGCTTTCTTT	CASTLKTAPALVEAFF
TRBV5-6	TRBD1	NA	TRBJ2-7	TGTGCCAGCAGCCTAAAGTACAGGGGCGAGCAGTACTTC	CASSLKYRGEQYF
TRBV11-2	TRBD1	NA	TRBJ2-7	TGTGCCAGCAGGACAGGGACCTCCTCCTACGAGCAGTACTTC	CASRTGTSSYEQYF
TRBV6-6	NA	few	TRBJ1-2	TGTGCCAGCAGGAAGGAGGACCACTATGGCTACACCTTC	CASRKEDHYGYTF
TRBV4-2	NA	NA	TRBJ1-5	TGTGCCAGCAGCCAAGAATTTGGAGACAGTCAGCATTTT	CASSQEFGDSQHF
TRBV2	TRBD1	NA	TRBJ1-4	TGTGCCAGCAGTGAATATGAGGGACAGGCCAATGAAAAACTGTTTTTT	CASSEYEGQANEKLFF
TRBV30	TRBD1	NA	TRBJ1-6	TGTGCCTGGAGTGTACAGGGACAGAACTCACCCCTCCACTTT	CAWSVQGQNSPLHF
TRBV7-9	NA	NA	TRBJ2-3	TGTGCCAGCAGCAAATCTAGCACAGATACGCAGTATTTT	CASSKSSTDTQYF
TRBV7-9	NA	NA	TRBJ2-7	TGTGCCAGCAGCCAGCCTGGCGGTCCCTACGAGCAGTACTTC	CASSQPGGPYEQYF
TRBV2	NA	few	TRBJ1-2	TGTGCCAGCAGAAGTAGACAGGTTGTGGGAGATGGCTACACCTTC	CASRSRQVVGDGYTF
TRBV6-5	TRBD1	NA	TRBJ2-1	TGTGCCAGCAGGTCGGACAGGGGGCATTGGAATGAGCAGTTCTTC	CASRSDRGHWNEQFF
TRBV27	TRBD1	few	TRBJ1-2	TGTGCCAGCAGTCCCTCCTCGACAGGGTCAGGGGGCTACACCTTC	CASSPSSTGSGGYTF
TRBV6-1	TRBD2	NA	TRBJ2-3	TGTGCCAGTGCACTAGCGGGGAGCACAGATACGCAGTATTTT	CASALAGSTDTQYF
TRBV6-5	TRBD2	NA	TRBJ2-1	TGTGCCAGCAGCCAAGGGACTAGCGGGGGGAGCCAGCAGTTCTTC	CASSQGTSGGSQQFF
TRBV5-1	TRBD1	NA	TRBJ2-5	TGCGCCAGCAGCTTGTCAGGGGGTCAAGAGACCCAGTACTTC	CASSLSGGQETQYF
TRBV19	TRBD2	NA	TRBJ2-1	TGTGCCAGTAGGATGGGGGGGAGCTCCTACAATGAGCAGTTCTTC	CASRMGGSSYNEQFF
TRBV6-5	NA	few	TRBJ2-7	TGTGCCAGCAGTTTTACCGGGTCCTTCTACGAGCAGTACTTC	CASSFTGSFYEQYF
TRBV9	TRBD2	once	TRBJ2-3	TGTGCCAGCAGCGTAGCAGCGGGGATTAAAGATACGCAGTATTTT	CASSVAAGIKDTQYF
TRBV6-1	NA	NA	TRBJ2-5	TGTGCCAGCAGTGAAGCCGCACCGACTAGTTTTAGTGAGACCCAGTACTTC	CASSEAAPTSFSETQYF
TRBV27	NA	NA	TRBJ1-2	TGTGCCAGCACGCCTCGTGGCAGGGAGGGTGGCTACACCTTC	CASTPRGREGGYTF
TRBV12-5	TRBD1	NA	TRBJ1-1	TGTGCTAGTGGTTTGACAGGGGCCGTGAGTCGAACTGAAGCTTTCTTT	CASGLTGAVSRTEAFF